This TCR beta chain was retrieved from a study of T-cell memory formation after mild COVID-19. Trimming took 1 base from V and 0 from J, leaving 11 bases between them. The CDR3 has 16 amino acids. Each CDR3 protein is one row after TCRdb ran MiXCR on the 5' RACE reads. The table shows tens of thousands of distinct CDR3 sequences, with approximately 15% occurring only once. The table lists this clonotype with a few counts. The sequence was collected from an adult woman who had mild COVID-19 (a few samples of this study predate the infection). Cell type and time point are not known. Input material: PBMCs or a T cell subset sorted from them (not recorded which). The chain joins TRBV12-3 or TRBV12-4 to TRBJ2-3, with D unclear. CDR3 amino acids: CASSLGLVESTDTQYF. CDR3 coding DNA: TGTGCCAGCAGTTTAGGGCTCGTCGAAAGCACAGATACGCAGTATTTT.